This TCR beta chain was obtained from a study of CD8 T cells in ankylosing spondylitis (dated by TCRdb to about 2017). Regarding the study in general: The study set out to find disease-linked TCR variants by profiling T cell receptor beta repertoires in ankylosing spondylitis patients and healthy donors. The whole study cohort included 90 to 120 healthy donors and 25 ankylosing spondylitis patients. Peripheral blood was sampled, and synovial fluid was also collected from ankylosing spondylitis patients.

TCRdb names Illumina HiSeq 2500 as the instrument used. Quantitative 5'-RACE with molecular barcodes was the method used to prepare the TCR beta libraries. The study's own analysis went as follows. Disease-linked TCR variants were identified with a new computational method built on a probabilistic model of VDJ rearrangement. In-frame beta chains were kept once TCRdb had trimmed the public reads at Q25 with fastp and called clones with MiXCR. Entries are consolidated by CDR3 protein sequence, retaining the most common genes and DNA. The V and J calls reflect TCRdb's pipeline rather than the authors' work. This sample gives fewer than 750,000 distinct CDR3 sequences in total; around 19% of them show up just once. About 19% of the sample lies in the top ten. This clonotype was detected ten times or more. Its antigen is unknown. Base qualities are missing; no much larger clone stands one base away. Overall results and qualifications from the work: A TCR beta motif made up of eight highly homologous amino acid variants appeared to be characteristic of blood from ankylosing spondylitis patients. The disease-linked clones were reported as significantly enriched in matched synovial fluid samples from ankylosing spondylitis patients. Some TCR beta motif variants had previously been reported in synovial fluid and blood of reactive arthritis patients, which suggested common disease-initiation mechanisms. A CD8+ phenotype was shown by the disease-linked clones, which were found at relatively low frequencies in peripheral blood.

Sequenced input: blood, either unsorted or a sorted T cell fraction (not recorded which). The receptor was isolated from a male donor with ankylosing spondylitis.

The CDR3 reads CAISERGNNEQFF. The base sequence is TGTGCCATCAGTGAAAGGGGGAACAATGAGCAGTTCTTC. Rearrangement joined TRBV10-3 to TRBJ2-1, and the D gene may be TRBD1, 6 bases matching. V is reduced by 3 bases and J by 5 bases, leaving a spacing of 8 bases between them. The CDR3, cysteine through phenylalanine, is 13 amino acids long. Just the 39-base CDR3 DNA is kept, in frame starting at base 1. Via the germline V gene, CDR1 is ENHRY and CDR2 SYGVKD.